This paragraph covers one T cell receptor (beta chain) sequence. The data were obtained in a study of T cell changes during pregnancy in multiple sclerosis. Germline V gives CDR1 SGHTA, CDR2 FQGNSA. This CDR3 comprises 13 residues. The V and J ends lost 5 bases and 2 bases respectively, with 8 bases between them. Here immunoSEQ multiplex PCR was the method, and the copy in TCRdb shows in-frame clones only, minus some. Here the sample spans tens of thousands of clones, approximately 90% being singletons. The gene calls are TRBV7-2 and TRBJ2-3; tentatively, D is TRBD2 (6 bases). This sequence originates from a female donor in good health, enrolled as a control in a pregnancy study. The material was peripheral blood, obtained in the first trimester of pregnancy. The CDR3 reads CASSGLTTDTQYF. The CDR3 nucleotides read TGTGCCAGCAGCGGACTAACCACAGATACGCAGTATTTT.